This paragraph covers one T cell receptor (beta chain) sequence. The target antigen is unknown. At the deep level, the assay was run. Clones were read by immunoSEQ multiplex PCR, and TCRdb kept only the in-frame ones, dropping some. This sample has approximately 740,000 clones; around 67% occur once, and the top ten carry about 1.8%. CD4+ cells were split into CD45RA+ naive and CD45RA-negative memory subsets. CDR3 length: 10 residues. Germline CDR1 LGHNA, CDR2 YNFKEQ. The sample belongs to a study of shared clonotypes between healthy human individuals. For the study at large: Used for every donor were three CD4 naive, three CD4 memory, two CD8 naive and one CD8 memory plate.

Study-wide results and limits: Rarefaction revealed incomplete sorted-subset sequencing despite large depth.

This clonotype was sampled from a woman aged 30 to 39 in good health. The rearrangement joins TRBV4-2 to TRBJ2-4; D gene unclear. The source material was memory CD4+ T cells sorted from blood. Documented subset: CD45RA-negative fraction. This CDR3 is CAGPVDIQYF. CDR3 sequence (DNA): TGTGCTGGTCCGGTTGACATTCAGTACTTC.